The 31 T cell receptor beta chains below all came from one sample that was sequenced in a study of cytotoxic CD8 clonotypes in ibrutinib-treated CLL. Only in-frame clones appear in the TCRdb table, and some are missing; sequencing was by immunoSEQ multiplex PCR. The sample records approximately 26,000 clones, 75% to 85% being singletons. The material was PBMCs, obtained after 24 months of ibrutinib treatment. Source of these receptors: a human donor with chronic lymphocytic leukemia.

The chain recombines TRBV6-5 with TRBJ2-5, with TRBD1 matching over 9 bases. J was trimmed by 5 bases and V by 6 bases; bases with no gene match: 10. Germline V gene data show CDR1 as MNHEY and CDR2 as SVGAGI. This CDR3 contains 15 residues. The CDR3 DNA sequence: TGTGCCAGCAGACCCGGGACAGGGTCTGTTGAGACCCAGTACTTC. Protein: CASRPGTGSVETQYF.

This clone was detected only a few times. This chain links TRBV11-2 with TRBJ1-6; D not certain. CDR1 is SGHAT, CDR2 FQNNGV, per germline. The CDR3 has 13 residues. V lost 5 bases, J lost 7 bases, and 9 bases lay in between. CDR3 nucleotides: TGTGCCAGCAGCCAAGACGGGAATTCACCCCTCCACTTT. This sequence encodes CASSQDGNSPLHF.

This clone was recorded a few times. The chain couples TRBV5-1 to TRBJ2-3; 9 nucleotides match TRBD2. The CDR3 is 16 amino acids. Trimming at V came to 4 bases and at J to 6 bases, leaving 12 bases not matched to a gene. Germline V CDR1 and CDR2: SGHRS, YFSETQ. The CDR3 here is CASSPGARGGTDTQYF. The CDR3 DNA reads TGCGCCAGCAGCCCCGGGGCGCGGGGGGGGACCGATACGCAGTATTTT.

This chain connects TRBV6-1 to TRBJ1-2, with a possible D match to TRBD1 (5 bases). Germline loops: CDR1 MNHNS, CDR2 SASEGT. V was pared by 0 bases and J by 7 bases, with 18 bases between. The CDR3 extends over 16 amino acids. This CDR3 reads CASSEAAMGEWGGYTF. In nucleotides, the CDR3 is TGTGCCAGCAGTGAAGCGGCGATGGGGGAATGGGGTGGCTACACCTTC.

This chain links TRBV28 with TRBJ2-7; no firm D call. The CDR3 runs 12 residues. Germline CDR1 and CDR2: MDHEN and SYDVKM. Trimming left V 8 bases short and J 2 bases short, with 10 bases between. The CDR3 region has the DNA TGTGCCAGCTACGCCCGGCCCTACGAGCAGTACTTC. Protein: CASYARPYEQYF.

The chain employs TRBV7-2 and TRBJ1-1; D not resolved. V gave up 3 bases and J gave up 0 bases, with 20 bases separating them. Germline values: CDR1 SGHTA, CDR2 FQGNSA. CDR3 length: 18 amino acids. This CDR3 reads CASSFEVSGKGMNTEAFF. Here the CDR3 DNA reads TGTGCCAGCAGCTTCGAGGTTTCTGGGAAGGGAATGAACACTGAAGCTTTCTTT.

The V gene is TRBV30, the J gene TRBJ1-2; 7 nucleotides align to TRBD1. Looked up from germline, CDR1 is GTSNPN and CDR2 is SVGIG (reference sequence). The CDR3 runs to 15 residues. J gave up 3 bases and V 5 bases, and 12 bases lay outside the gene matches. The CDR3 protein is CAWSKASGTDYGYTF. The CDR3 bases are TGTGCCTGGTCCAAAGCCTCCGGGACAGACTATGGCTACACCTTC. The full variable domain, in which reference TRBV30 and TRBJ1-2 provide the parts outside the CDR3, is SQTIHQWPATLVQPVGSPLSLECTVEGTSNPNLYWYRQAAGRGLQLLFYSVGIGQISSEVPQNLSASRPQDRQFILSSKKLLLSDSGFYLCAWSKASGTDYGYTFGSGTRLTVV.

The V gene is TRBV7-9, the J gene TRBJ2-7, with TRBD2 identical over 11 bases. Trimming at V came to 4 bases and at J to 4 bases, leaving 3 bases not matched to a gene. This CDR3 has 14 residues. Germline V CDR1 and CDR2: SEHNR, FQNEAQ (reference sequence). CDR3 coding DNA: TGTGCCAGCAGCTCAACTAGCGGGGGTTACGAGCAGTACTTC. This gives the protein CASSSTSGGYEQYF.

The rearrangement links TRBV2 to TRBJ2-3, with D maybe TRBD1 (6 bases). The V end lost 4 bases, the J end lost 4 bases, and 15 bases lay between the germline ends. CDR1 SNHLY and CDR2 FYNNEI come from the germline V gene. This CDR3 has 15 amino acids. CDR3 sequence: CASSVRGMIPDTQYF. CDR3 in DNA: TGTGCCAGCAGTGTTAGGGGGATGATCCCAGATACGCAGTATTTT.

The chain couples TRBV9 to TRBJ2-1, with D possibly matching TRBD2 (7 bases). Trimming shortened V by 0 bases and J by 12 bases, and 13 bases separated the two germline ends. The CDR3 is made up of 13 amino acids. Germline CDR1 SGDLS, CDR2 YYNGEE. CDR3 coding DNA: TGTGCCAGCAGCGTAGCTGGGGGGGCCTGGCAGTTCTTC. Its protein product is CASSVAGGAWQFF.

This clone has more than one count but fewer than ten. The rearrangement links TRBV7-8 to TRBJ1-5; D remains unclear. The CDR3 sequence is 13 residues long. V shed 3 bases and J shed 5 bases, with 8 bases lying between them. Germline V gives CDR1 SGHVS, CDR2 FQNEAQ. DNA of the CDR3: TGTGCCAGCAGCTTTTCCCGGTATCAGCCCCAGCATTTT. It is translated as CASSFSRYQPQHF.

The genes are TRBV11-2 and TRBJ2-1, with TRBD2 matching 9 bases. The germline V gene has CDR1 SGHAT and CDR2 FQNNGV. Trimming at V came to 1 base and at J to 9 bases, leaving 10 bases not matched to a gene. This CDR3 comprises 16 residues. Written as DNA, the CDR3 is TGTGCCAGCAGCTTAGTCGCGCGGGGGGGCTCGAGTGAGCAGTTCTTC. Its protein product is CASSLVARGGSSEQFF.

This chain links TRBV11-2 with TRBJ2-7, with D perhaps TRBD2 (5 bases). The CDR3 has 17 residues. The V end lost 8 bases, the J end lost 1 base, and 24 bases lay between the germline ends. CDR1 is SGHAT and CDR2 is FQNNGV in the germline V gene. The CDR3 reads CASRGSRWPWVSYEQYF. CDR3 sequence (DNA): TGTGCCAGCCGGGGATCAAGATGGCCATGGGTGTCCTACGAGCAGTACTTC. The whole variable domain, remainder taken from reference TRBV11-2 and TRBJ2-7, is EAGVAQSPRYKIIEKRQSVAFWCNPISGHATLYWYQQILGQGPKLLIQFQNNGVVDDSQLPKDRFSAERLKGVDSTLKIQPAKLEDSAVYLCASRGSRWPWVSYEQYFGPGTRLTVT.

The CDR3 region has the DNA TGTGCCATCAGTGAAGGGACCTATAATTCACCCCTCCACTTT. Translating gives CAISEGTYNSPLHF. The chain is built from TRBV10-3 and TRBJ1-6; D is ambiguous. Deletions cut 3 bases from V and 2 bases from J, with 5 bases between. CDR1 is ENHRY, CDR2 SYGVKD, per germline. CDR3 length: 14 residues.

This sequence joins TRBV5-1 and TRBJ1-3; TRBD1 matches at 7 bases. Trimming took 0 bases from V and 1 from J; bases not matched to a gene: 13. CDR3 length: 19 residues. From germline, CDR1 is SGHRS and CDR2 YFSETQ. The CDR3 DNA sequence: TGCGCCAGCAGCTTGGCCTCGATATTTACAGGGGTATCTGGAAACACCATATATTTT. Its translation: CASSLASIFTGVSGNTIYF.

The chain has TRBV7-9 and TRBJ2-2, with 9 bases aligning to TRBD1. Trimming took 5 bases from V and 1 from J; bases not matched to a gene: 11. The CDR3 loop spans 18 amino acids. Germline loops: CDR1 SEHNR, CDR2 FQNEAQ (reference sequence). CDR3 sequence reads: CASSPPGGQGENTGELFF. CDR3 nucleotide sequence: TGTGCCAGCAGCCCCCCAGGGGGACAGGGAGAGAACACCGGGGAGCTGTTTTTT.

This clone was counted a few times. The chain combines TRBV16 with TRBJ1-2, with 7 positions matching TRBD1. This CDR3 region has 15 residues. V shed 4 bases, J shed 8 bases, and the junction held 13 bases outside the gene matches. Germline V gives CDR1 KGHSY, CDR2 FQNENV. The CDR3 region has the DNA TGTGCCAGCAGCCCTTCCTTGGACAGGATAAGAGGCTACACCTTC. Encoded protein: CASSPSLDRIRGYTF. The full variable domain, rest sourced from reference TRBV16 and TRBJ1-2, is GEEVAQTPKHLVRGEGQKAKLYCAPIKGHSYVFWYQQVLKNEFKFLISFQNENVFDETGMPKERFSAKCLPNSPCSLEIQATKLEDSAVYFCASSPSLDRIRGYTFGSGTRLTVV.

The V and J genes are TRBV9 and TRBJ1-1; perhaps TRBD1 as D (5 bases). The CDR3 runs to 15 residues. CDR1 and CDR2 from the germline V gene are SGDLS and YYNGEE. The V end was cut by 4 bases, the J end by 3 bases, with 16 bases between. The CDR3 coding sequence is TGTGCCAGCAGCCCTCAAATGAGGGGCTACACTGAAGCTTTCTTT. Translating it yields CASSPQMRGYTEAFF.

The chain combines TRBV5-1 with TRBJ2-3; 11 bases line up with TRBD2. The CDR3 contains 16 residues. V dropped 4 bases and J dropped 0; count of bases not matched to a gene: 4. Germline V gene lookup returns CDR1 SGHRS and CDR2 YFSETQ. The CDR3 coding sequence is TGCGCCAGCAGCAAAGCTAGCGGGGGGAGCACAGATACGCAGTATTTT. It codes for CASSKASGGSTDTQYF.

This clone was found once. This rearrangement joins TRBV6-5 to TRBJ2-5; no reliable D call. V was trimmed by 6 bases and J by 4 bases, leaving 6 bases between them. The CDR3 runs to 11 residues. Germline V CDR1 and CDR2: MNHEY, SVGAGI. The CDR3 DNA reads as TGTGCCAGCAGCCGCGCAGAGACCCAGTACTTC. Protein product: CASSRAETQYF.

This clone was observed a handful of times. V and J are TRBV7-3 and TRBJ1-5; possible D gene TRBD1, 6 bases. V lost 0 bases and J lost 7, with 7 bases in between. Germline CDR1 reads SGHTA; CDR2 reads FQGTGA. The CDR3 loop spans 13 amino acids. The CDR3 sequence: CASSLTGGQPQHF. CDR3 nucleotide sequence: TGTGCCAGCAGCTTAACAGGGGGACAGCCCCAGCATTTT.

CDR3 in amino acids: CASSATTGTKGYTF. In DNA form, the CDR3 reads TGTGCCAGCAGCGCCACGACAGGGACGAAAGGCTACACCTTC. This chain uses TRBV7-8 with TRBJ1-2; TRBD1 matches 7 bases. Germline lookup yields CDR1 SGHVS and CDR2 FQNEAQ. The V segment lost 5 bases and the J segment 8 bases; nucleotides outside the gene matches: 11. The CDR3 consists of 14 residues.

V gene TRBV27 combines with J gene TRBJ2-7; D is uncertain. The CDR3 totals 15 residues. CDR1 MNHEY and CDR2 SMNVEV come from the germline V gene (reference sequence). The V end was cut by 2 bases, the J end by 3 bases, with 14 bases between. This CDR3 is CASSLAPAGIYEQYF. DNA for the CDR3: TGTGCCAGCAGTTTAGCCCCGGCAGGAATCTACGAGCAGTACTTC.

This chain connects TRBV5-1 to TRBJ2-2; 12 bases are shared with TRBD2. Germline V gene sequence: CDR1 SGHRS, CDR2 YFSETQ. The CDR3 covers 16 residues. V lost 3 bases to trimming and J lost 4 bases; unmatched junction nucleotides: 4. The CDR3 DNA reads TGCGCCAGCAGCTCTAGCGGGGGGGCCGGCACCGGGGAGCTGTTTTTT. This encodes CASSSSGGAGTGELFF.

CDR3 in DNA: TGTGCCAGCAGCGTAGGGACAGGGGCTAACTATGGCTACACCTTC. Translating gives CASSVGTGANYGYTF. The genes are TRBV5-5 and TRBJ1-2; 10 positions agree with TRBD1. V shed 4 bases, J shed 0 bases, and the junction held 3 bases outside the gene matches. The CDR3 loop spans 15 amino acids. Germline values: CDR1 SGHKS, CDR2 YYEKEE (reference sequence).

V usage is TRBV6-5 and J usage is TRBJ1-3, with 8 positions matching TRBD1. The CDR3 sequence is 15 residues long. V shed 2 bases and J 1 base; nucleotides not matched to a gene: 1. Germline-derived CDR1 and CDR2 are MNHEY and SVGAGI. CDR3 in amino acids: CASSYGQGSGNTIYF. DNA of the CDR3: TGTGCCAGCAGTTACGGACAGGGTTCTGGAAACACCATATATTTT.

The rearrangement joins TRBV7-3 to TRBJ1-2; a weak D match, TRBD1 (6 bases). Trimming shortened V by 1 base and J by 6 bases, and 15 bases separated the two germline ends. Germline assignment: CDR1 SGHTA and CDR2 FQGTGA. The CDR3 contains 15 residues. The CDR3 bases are TGTGCCAGCAGCTTAATGGGGGGCGCTCAGGATGGCTACACCTTC. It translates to CASSLMGGAQDGYTF.

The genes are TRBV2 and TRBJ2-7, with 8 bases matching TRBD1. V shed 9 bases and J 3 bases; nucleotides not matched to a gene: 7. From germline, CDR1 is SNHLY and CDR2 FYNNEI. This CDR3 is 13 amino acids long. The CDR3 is CAREDRENYEQYF. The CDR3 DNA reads TGTGCCAGAGAGGACAGGGAGAACTACGAGCAGTACTTC.

The CDR3 bases are TGTGCCAGCAGCCCCCGACCCCTCGAGCAGTACTTC. Its translation: CASSPRPLEQYF. The gene calls are TRBV11-2 and TRBJ2-7; D gene uncertain. The germline gives CDR1 SGHAT, CDR2 FQNNGV. Deletions cut 5 bases from V and 6 bases from J, with 11 bases between. This CDR3 is 12 amino acids long. The full variable domain, with the rest looked up from reference TRBV11-2 and TRBJ2-7, is EAGVAQSPRYKIIEKRQSVAFWCNPISGHATLYWYQQILGQGPKLLIQFQNNGVVDDSQLPKDRFSAERLKGVDSTLKIQPAKLEDSAVYLCASSPRPLEQYFGPGTRLTVT.

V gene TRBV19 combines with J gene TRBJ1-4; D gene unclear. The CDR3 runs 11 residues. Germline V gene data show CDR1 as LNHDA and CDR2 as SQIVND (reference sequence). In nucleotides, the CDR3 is TGTTTTGGGGCAACTAATGAAAAACTGTTTTTT. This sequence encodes CFGATNEKLFF. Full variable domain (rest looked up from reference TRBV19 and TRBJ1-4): DGGITQSPKYLFRKEGQNVTLSCEQNLNHDAMYWYRQDPGQGLRLIYYSQIVNDFQKGDIAEGYSVSREKKESFPLTVTSAQKNPTAFYLCFGATNEKLFFGSGTQLSVL.

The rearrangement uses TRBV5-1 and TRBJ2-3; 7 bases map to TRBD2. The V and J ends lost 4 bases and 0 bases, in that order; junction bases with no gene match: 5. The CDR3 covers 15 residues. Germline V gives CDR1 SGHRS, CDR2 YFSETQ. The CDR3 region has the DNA TGCGCCAGCAGCCTCGGGACTACTAGCACAGATACGCAGTATTTT. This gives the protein CASSLGTTSTDTQYF.